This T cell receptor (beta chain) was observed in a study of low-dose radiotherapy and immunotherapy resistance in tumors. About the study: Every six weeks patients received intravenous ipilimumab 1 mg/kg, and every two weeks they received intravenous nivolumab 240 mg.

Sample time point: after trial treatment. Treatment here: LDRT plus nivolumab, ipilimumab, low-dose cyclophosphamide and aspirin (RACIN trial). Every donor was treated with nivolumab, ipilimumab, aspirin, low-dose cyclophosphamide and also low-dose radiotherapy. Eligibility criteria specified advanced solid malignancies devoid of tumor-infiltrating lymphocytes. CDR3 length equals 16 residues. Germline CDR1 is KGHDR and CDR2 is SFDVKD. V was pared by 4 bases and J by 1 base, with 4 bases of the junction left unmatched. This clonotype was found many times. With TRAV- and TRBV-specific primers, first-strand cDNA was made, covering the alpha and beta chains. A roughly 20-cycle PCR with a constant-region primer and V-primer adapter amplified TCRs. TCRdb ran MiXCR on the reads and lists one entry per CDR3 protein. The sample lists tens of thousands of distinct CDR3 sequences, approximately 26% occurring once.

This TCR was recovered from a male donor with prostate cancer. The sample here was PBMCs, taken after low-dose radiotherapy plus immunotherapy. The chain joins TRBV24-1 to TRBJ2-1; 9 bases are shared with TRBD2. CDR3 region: CATSDFSGRSYNEQFF. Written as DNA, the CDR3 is TGTGCCACCAGTGACTTTAGCGGGAGATCCTACAATGAGCAGTTCTTC.